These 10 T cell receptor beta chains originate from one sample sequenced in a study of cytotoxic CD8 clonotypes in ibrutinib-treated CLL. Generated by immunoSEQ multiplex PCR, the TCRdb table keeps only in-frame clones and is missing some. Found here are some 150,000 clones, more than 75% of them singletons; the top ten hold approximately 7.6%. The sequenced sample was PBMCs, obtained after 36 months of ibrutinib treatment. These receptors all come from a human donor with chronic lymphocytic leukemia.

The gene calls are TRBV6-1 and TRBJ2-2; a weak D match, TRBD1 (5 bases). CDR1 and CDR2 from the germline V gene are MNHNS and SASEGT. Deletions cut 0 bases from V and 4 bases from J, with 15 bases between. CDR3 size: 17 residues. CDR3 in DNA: TGTGCCAGCAGTGAAGCGCTAGGGGATAGGAGCACCGGGGAGCTGTTTTTT. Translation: CASSEALGDRSTGELFF.

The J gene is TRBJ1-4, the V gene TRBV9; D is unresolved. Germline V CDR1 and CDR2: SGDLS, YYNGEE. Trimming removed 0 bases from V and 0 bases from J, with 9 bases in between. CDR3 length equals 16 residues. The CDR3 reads CASSVGSAATNEKLFF. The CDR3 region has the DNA TGTGCCAGCAGCGTAGGGTCAGCTGCAACTAATGAAAAACTGTTTTTT.

The CDR3 nucleotides are TGTGCCAGCAGCCTCGACCCGGGAATCAATCAGCCCCAGCATTTT. It is translated as CASSLDPGINQPQHF. V gene TRBV5-5 combines with J gene TRBJ1-5; D unresolved. Per the germline V gene, CDR1 is SGHKS and CDR2 is YYEKEE (reference sequence). This CDR3 has 15 amino acids. The V end was cut by 4 bases, the J end by 3 bases, with 14 bases between.

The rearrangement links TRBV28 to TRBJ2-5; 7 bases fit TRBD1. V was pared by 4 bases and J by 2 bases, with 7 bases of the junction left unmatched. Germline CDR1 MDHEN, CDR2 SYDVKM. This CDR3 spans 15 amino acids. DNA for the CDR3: TGTGCCAGCAGTTACCTCGGGACAGAACAAGAGACCCAGTACTTC. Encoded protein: CASSYLGTEQETQYF.

CDR3 sequence reads: CASRSAIAGGTDTQYF. CDR3 nucleotide sequence: TGTGCCAGCAGGTCCGCTATAGCGGGGGGCACAGATACGCAGTATTTT. The chain combines TRBV5-6 with TRBJ2-3; 9 nucleotides match TRBD2. The germline V gene encodes CDR1 SGHDT and CDR2 YYEEEE. The trim removed 5 bases at V and 1 base at J, leaving 8 bases unmatched. This CDR3 has 16 residues.

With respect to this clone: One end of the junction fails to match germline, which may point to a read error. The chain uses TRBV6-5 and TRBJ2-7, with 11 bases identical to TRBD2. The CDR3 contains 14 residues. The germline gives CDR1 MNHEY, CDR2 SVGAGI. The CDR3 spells CASSYTRLAGHPGF. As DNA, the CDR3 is TGTGCCAGCAGTTACACCCGACTAGCGGGACACCCCGGCTTC.

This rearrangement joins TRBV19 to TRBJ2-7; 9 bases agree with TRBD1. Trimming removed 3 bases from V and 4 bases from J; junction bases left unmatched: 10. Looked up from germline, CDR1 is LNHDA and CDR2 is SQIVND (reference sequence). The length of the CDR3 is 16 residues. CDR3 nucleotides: TGTGCCAGTAGTATGCGACCCCGGGGACAGGGTTACGAGCAGTACTTC. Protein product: CASSMRPRGQGYEQYF.

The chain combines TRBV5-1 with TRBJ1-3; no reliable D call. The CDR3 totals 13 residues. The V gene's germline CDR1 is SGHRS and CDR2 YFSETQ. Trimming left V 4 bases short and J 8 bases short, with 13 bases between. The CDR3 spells CASSSSRVDTIYF. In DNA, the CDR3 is TGCGCCAGCAGCAGTAGTCGAGTGGACACCATATATTTT.

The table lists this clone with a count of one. The CDR3: CASRPAWSYEQYF. In DNA form, the CDR3 reads TGTGCCAGCAGGCCTGCCTGGTCCTACGAGCAGTACTTC. The rearrangement uses TRBV27 and TRBJ2-7; D gene unclear. Trimming shortened V by 6 bases and J by 1 base, and 10 bases separated the two germline ends. The CDR3 is made up of 13 amino acids. From germline, CDR1 is MNHEY and CDR2 SMNVEV (reference sequence).

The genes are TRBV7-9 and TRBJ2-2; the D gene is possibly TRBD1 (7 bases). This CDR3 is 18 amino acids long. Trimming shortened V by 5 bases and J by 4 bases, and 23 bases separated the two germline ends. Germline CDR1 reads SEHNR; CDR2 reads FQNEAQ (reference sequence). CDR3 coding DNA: TGTGCCAGCAGCCATAGGAGGGGGGACAGTCGTGTCACCGGGGAGCTGTTTTTT. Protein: CASSHRRGDSRVTGELFF.